This TCR beta chain emerged from a study of esophageal squamous cell carcinoma tumors (dated by TCRdb to the early 2020s). Regarding the research as a whole: Immuno relation high and low groups were defined by principal component analysis with K-means clustering applied to immunohistochemical T-cell and checkpoint marker values. Across the 10 to 11 cases, about 1.5 million TCRalpha and 1 million to 1.3 million TCRbeta total reads were obtained, of which roughly 29,000 and 37,000 were unique. The goal of the study was to evaluate both the diversity of the TCR repertoire and the shared TCR repertoires of T cells inside the tumor environment of esophageal squamous cell carcinoma. The wider cohort comprised approximately 50 surgically treated esophageal squamous cell carcinoma patients in Japan, with 20 or so high and some 32 low immuno relation cases. TCR sequencing covered roughly ten patients: five randomly selected high immuno relation cases and five background-matched low immuno relation cases.

Patients who received neoadjuvant chemotherapy or who lacked clinical information were excluded from enrollment. The TCR-sequenced cases shown were male and underwent subtotal esophagectomy with 2- or 3-field lymphadenectomy. RNA was isolated from bulk tumor tissue sections using a Qiagen AllPrep kit, and no T-cell sorting was performed. Until RNA extraction, small sections of surgically resected tumor tissue were kept in RNAlater reagent at -80 degrees C. This clonotype is regarded as large (0.1 to 1%). Its antigen is still unknown. There are no base qualities to consult, and no much larger clone falls within one base. The germline V end is reduced by 4 bases and the J end by 6 bases; junction bases left unmatched: 4. CDR1 and CDR2 are read off the germline V gene as SQVTM and ANQGSEA. The CDR3 has 13 amino acids, counting the end cysteine and phenylalanine. The kept DNA is CDR3 alone, 39 bases in frame from the first base.

General study outcomes and caveats: Because TCRalpha and TCRbeta chains were sequenced separately, chain pairing and recognized antigens remained unknown. In about 30% of the 10 cases, a single TCRalpha VJ recombination dominated, and TCRalpha diversity seemed to be reduced. Given the large variation in the TCRalphabeta repertoire, shared V|J recombination candidates may have been selected by chance. No difference in total TCR repertoire counts was observed between groups, whereas significant repertoire counts were found to be higher in the high immuno relation group. Only a few cases were included in the TCR repertoire analysis, and no investigation at the CDR3 clonotype level was performed. Approximately 30 TRAV|TRAJ and some 25 TRBV|TRBJ combinations appeared shared among high immuno relation cases, including TRAV13-1|TRAJ22 and TRBV7-9|TRBJ2-7.

The protocol used for the library was 5' RACE. The PCR step used KAPA HiFi along with constant-region primers for TCRalpha or TCRbeta and a P20EA primer, and a nested second PCR with CA2 or CB2 followed. TCR genes were amplified by unbiased adaptor ligation RT-PCR, with reverse transcription by Superscript III and a polyT18-containing BSL-18E primer. Following second-strand synthesis and blunting, the P10EA/P20EA adaptor was ligated to the 5' end of the cDNA, and NotI digestion was then performed. Both the first and second PCRs consisted of 20 cycles of 98 degrees C for 20 s, 65 degrees C for 30 s and 72 degrees C for 1 min. Amplicons were indexed with the Nextera XT Index kit v2 Set A, pooled in equimolar amounts and quantified on a Qubit 2.0 Fluorometer. Sequencing used the Illumina MiSeq platform with 2x300 bp paired-end reads. As for the authors' bioinformatics: Using Repertoire Genesis software ver.1.0, reads were assigned to V and J genes based on the highest identity to IMGT reference sequences. The CDR3 region was defined as running from Cys104 to Phe118 plus Gly119 and was then translated, while a unique sequence read was defined by a distinct combination of V, J and CDR3 amino acids. Shared V|J combinations were selected when significance was reached in both a Fisher's exact test in edgeR and a Mann Whitney U test. Repertoire dissimilarity index was computed with the R rdi package after removing singletons and bootstrapping 500 repertoire combinations. TCRdb itself trimmed the public reads at Q25 with fastp, ran MiXCR and retained productive beta chains. Rows are combined by CDR3 protein, so each entry shows the most common genes and DNA. These V and J calls originate from TCRdb's pipeline instead of the authors' own analysis. The sample table records around 1,200 distinct CDR3 sequences; more than 10% of these occur just once. The biggest ten clones account for 31% of the sample.

The sequence was collected from a man aged 50-79 years with esophageal squamous cell carcinoma. The chain is assembled from TRBV29-1 and TRBJ2-3; TRBD2 agrees with 10 junctional bases. The material sequenced was tumor tissue. CDR3 region: CSVGKAGGDTQYF. The nucleotide sequence reads TGCAGCGTTGGGAAAGCGGGAGGGGATACGCAGTATTTT.